This T cell receptor (beta chain) originates from a study of T cells after yellow fever vaccination. General study findings and limits: Weaker, the secondary response had a peak occurring faster, on day 5 versus 15. Abundant clonotypes (contaminants from the bulk population) could be present in FACS-sorted repertoires.

Between the trimmed V and J ends, which lost 3 bases and 10 bases, there was a span of 18 bases. The germline V gene encodes CDR1 DFQATT and CDR2 SNEGSKA (reference sequence). The CDR3 covers 13 residues. Using its own MiXCR run on the 5' RACE reads, TCRdb lists one record per CDR3 protein. The table lists a few hundred thousand distinct CDR3 sequences, 8.7% of them singletons. This clonotype was observed many times. What it recognizes is unknown. The chain links TRBV20-1 to TRBJ1-1; unclear D gene. The starting material was CD4+ T cells sorted from PBMCs, obtained 5 days after the yellow fever booster vaccination. The clonotype was recovered from a man between 18 and 29 years old who received the YFV17D yellow fever vaccine. This CDR3 reads CSARQDSVGGAFF. The DNA for the CDR3 is TGCAGTGCTAGGCAGGATAGCGTCGGAGGAGCTTTCTTT.